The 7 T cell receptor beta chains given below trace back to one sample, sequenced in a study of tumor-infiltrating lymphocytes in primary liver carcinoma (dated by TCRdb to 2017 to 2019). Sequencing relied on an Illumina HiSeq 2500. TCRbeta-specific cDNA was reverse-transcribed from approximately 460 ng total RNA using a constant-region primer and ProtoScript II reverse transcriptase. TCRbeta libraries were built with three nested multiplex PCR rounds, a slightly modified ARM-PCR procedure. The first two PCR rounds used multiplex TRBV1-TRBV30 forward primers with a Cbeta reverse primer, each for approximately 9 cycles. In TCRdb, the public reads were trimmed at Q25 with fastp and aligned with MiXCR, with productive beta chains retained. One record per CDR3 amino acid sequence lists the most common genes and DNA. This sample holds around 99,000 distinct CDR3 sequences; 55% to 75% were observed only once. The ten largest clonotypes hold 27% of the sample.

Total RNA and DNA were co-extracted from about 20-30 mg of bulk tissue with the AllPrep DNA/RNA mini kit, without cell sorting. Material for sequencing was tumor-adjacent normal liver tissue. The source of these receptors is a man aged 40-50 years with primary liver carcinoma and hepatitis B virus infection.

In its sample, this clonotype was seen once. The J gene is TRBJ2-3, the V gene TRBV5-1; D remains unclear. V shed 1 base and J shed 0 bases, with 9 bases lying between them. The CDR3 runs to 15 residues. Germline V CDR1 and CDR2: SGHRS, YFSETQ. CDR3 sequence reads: CASSLLEWSTDTQYF. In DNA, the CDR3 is TGCGCCAGCAGCTTGCTCGAGTGGAGCACAGATACGCAGTATTTT.

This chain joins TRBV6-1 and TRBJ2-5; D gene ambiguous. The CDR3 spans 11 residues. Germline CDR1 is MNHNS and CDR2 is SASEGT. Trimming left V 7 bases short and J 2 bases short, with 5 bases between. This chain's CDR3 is CASTIQETQYF. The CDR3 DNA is TGTGCCAGCACCATTCAAGAGACCCAGTACTTC.

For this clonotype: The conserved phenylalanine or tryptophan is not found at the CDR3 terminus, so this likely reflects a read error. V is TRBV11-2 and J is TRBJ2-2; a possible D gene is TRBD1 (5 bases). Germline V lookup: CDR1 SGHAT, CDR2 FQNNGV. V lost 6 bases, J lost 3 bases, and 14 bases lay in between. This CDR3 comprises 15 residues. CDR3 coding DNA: TGTGCCAGCAGTTCCCAGGGTGTTGACACCGGGGAGCTGTTTTAT. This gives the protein CASSSQGVDTGELFY.

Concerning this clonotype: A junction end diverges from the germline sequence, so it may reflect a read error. The CDR3 nucleotides are TGTGTCAGCAGCCCCGGGGGGGAGGAGTATGGCTACACCTTC. The encoded protein is CVSSPGGEEYGYTF. The V gene is TRBV12-3 or TRBV12-4, the J gene TRBJ1-2, with a possible D match to TRBD1 (5 bases). This CDR3 has 14 residues.

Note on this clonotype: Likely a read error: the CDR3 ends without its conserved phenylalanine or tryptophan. CDR3 DNA: TGTGCCATCAGTGAGGGGGCGGTAGGAACAGATACGCAGTATTCT. Translation gives CAISEGAVGTDTQYS. The chain combines TRBV10-3 with TRBJ2-3; TRBD1 is a possible D gene (5 bases). Germline V gives CDR1 ENHRY, CDR2 SYGVKD. V was clipped by 2 bases and J by 3 bases, with 12 bases between them. This CDR3 contains 15 residues.

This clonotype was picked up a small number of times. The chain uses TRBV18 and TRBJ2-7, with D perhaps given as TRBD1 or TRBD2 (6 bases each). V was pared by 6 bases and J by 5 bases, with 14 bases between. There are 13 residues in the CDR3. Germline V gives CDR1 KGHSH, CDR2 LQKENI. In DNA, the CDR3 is TGTGCCAGCTCCCGGAGGGGGATCGACGAGCAGTACTTC. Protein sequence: CASSRRGIDEQYF.

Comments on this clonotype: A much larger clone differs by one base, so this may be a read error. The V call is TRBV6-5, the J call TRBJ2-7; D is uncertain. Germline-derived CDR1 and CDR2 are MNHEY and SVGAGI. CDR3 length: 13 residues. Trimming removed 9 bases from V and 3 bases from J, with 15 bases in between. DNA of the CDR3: TGTGCCAGTATTGGGATGGTCAGCTACGAGCAGTACTTC. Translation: CASIGMVSYEQYF.